One sample yielded the 12 T cell receptor beta chains listed below, sequenced in a study of cytotoxic CD8 clonotypes in ibrutinib-treated CLL. The method was immunoSEQ multiplex PCR; TCRdb's version includes in-frame clones alone and lacks a portion of them. The table records some 25,000 clones, under 85% of them present only once. The sample consisted of PBMCs, taken before ibrutinib treatment. These receptors were obtained from a human donor with chronic lymphocytic leukemia.

The chain links TRBV6-1 to TRBJ2-3; no clear D. This CDR3 spans 16 amino acids. V dropped 0 bases and J dropped 4 bases, with 14 bases sitting between them. Germline CDR1 and CDR2: MNHNS and SASEGT. The CDR3 sequence is CASSEAATVRADTQYF. DNA of the CDR3: TGTGCCAGCAGTGAAGCCGCGACCGTTAGGGCAGATACGCAGTATTTT.

The chain couples TRBV9 to TRBJ1-3; D remains unclear. The CDR3 spans 12 residues. V was trimmed by 10 bases and J by 4 bases, leaving 12 bases between them. Germline V lookup: CDR1 SGDLS, CDR2 YYNGEE. The CDR3: CASEGGGNTIYF. The DNA of the CDR3 is TGTGCCTCGGAGGGTGGCGGAAACACCATATATTTT.

This chain connects TRBV9 to TRBJ2-2, with D hard to call. The CDR3 loop spans 13 amino acids. V shed 6 bases and J shed 4 bases, with 10 bases lying between them. The germline gives CDR1 SGDLS, CDR2 YYNGEE. This CDR3 reads CASNLMGTGELFF. As DNA, the CDR3 is TGTGCCAGCAATCTTATGGGCACCGGGGAGCTGTTTTTT. The complete variable domain, with remaining parts taken from reference TRBV9 and TRBJ2-2, reads DSGVTQTPKHLITATGQRVTLRCSPRSGDLSVYWYQQSLDQGLQFLIQYYNGEERAKGNILERFSAQQFPDLHSELNLSSLELGDSALYFCASNLMGTGELFFGEGSRLTVL.

The rearrangement links TRBV28 to TRBJ1-1; the D is unclear. CDR3 length: 13 amino acids. Trimming took off 8 bases at V and 0 bases at J, with 10 bases between the two ends. Per the germline V gene, CDR1 is MDHEN and CDR2 is SYDVKM. The CDR3 bases are TGTGCCAGCGGAGCCGTCATGAACACTGAAGCTTTCTTT. This translates into CASGAVMNTEAFF.

The chain has TRBV10-3 and TRBJ1-2, with no clear D. This CDR3 has 12 amino acids. Germline-derived CDR1 and CDR2 are ENHRY and SYGVKD. The V end lost 6 bases, the J end lost 0 bases, and 5 bases lay between the germline ends. The chain's CDR3 is CAIRPANYGYTF. The CDR3 nucleotides read TGTGCCATCAGGCCAGCTAACTATGGCTACACCTTC.

The J gene is TRBJ2-7, the V gene TRBV5-1; 7 bases are a match to TRBD1. The CDR3 loop spans 13 amino acids. Germline V CDR1 and CDR2: SGHRS, YFSETQ. The ends lost 4 bases at V and 3 bases at J; junction bases unmatched: 4. CDR3 sequence reads: CASSPDRYYEQYF. In nucleotides, the CDR3 is TGCGCCAGCAGCCCGGACAGGTACTACGAGCAGTACTTC.

J is TRBJ2-7 and V is TRBV7-3, with TRBD2 as a possible D gene (5 bases). Germline values: CDR1 SGHTA, CDR2 FQGTGA. The ends were cut back, 6 bases at V and 4 bases at J, with 13 bases in the middle. The CDR3 is 13 residues long. The CDR3 DNA is TGTGCCAGCAGTCCCAGCGGAGGTTACGAGCAGTACTTC. Its translation is CASSPSGGYEQYF.

V is TRBV30 and J is TRBJ2-5; D is unclear. The CDR3 loop spans 13 amino acids. V gave up 1 base and J gave up 4 bases, with 10 bases separating them. CDR1 is GTSNPN and CDR2 is SVGIG in the germline V gene (reference sequence). CDR3 sequence reads: CAWSARRLETQYF. CDR3 coding DNA: TGTGCCTGGAGTGCAAGGCGGCTAGAGACCCAGTACTTC.

The chain is built from TRBV6-5 and TRBJ2-7; D not certain. The CDR3 consists of 15 residues. Germline CDR1 MNHEY, CDR2 SVGAGI. Trimming shortened V by 6 bases and J by 2 bases, and 17 bases separated the two germline ends. CDR3: CASRPDPARPYEQYF. DNA for the CDR3: TGTGCCAGCAGGCCCGATCCAGCCAGGCCCTACGAGCAGTACTTC.

CDR3 sequence (DNA): TGTGCCAGCAGTGACTCCCCCACAGATACGCAGTATTTT. Its protein is CASSDSPTDTQYF. The chain has TRBV6-1 and TRBJ2-3; D gene ambiguous. Germline values: CDR1 MNHNS, CDR2 SASEGT. There are 13 residues in the CDR3. The ends were cut back, 3 bases at V and 2 bases at J, with 6 bases in the middle.

The V and J genes are TRBV29-1 and TRBJ2-7, with D perhaps TRBD1 (7 bases). Between the trimmed V and J ends, which lost 0 bases and 5 bases, there was a span of 17 bases. Germline-derived CDR1 and CDR2 are SQVTM and ANQGSEA. The CDR3 loop spans 15 amino acids. CDR3 sequence reads: CSVEDPRRGVNEQYF. The CDR3 bases are TGCAGCGTTGAAGATCCCCGCAGGGGGGTAAACGAGCAGTACTTC.

The chain recombines TRBV11-3 with TRBJ2-1, with 10 bases that match TRBD2. The CDR3 loop spans 14 amino acids. CDR1 and CDR2 from the germline V gene are SGHNT and YENEEA. The V and J ends lost 7 bases and 2 bases, in that order; junction bases with no gene match: 2. The CDR3: CASNGLAAYNEQFF. The CDR3 DNA reads TGTGCCAGCAACGGACTAGCGGCCTACAATGAGCAGTTCTTC.